This T cell receptor beta chain was documented in a study of PD-1 blockade in classical Hodgkin lymphoma. Germline V CDR1 and CDR2: SNHLY, FYNNEI. V was clipped by 1 base and J by 6 bases, with 14 bases between them. The CDR3 is 15 residues long. For this clone: Its antigen is undetermined.

General observations from the study: Reported baseline diversity: healthy donors highest, relapsed/refractory patients lowest. Underlying causes for the observed repertoire differences were not defined, possibly disease activity or prior therapy.

The method was immunoSEQ multiplex PCR; TCRdb's version includes in-frame clones alone and lacks a portion of them. The data show 30,000 to 40,000 clones, more than 85% seen once. The time point: newly diagnosed, previously untreated cHL patient sample. Magnetic depletion of unwanted cells isolated CD4+ T cells from thawed PBMCs. The authors used newly diagnosed, untreated classical Hodgkin lymphoma PBMCs as comparison. The clonotype was recovered from a human donor with classical Hodgkin lymphoma. The sequenced material came from CD4+ T cells from blood. The chain uses TRBV2 and TRBJ2-3; TRBD2 is a possible D gene (6 bases). The CDR3 DNA reads TGTGCCAGCAGTGAAGTCAGGGAGGTCTGCGATACGCAGTATTTT. Translating gives CASSEVREVCDTQYF.